Listed below are T cell receptor beta chains from one sample, sequenced in a study of beta chain features in type 1 diabetes. Sequencing used immunoSEQ multiplex PCR; TCRdb keeps in-frame clones, though not all of them. The table includes nearly 700,000 clones, roughly 13% detected once. Material: naive CD4+ T cells from blood. The receptors derive from a man aged 18 to 30 with type 1 diabetes. Both conserved end residues are part of each CDR3. The order of the fields is CDR3 protein, CDR3 DNA, V gene, D gene, clone size, CDR3 length, J gene. A D gene is named only where the DNA matches it firmly. Size is omitted from some rows. Given values are once, few, many or a class for expanded clones.

CDR3aa: CASSSLGQGQETQYF
CDR3nt: TGCGCCAGCAGCTCCTTAGGACAGGGCCAAGAGACCCAGTACTTC
v_gene: TRBV5-1
d_gene: TRBD1
abundance: NA
len: 15
j_gene: TRBJ2-5

CDR3aa: CASSYSIDRDRGYTF
CDR3nt: TGTGCCAGCAGTTACTCGATAGACAGGGACAGGGGCTACACCTTC
v_gene: TRBV6-5
d_gene: TRBD1
abundance: few
len: 15
j_gene: TRBJ1-2

CDR3aa: CASSLPQNTEAFF
CDR3nt: TGTGCCAGCAGTTTACCCCAGAACACTGAAGCTTTCTTT
v_gene: TRBV6-5
d_gene: NA
abundance: few
len: 13
j_gene: TRBJ1-1

CDR3aa: CASSLESTSGVTGQYF
CDR3nt: TGTGCCAGCAGCTTAGAATCCACCAGCGGGGTTACTGGGCAGTACTTC
v_gene: TRBV7-2
d_gene: TRBD2
abundance: NA
len: 16
j_gene: TRBJ2-7

CDR3aa: CASSSDQGIADTQYF
CDR3nt: TGTGCCAGCAGTTCGGACCAGGGGATCGCAGATACGCAGTATTTT
v_gene: TRBV28
d_gene: NA
abundance: NA
len: 15
j_gene: TRBJ2-3

CDR3aa: CASGGQGGTYEQYF
CDR3nt: TGCGCCAGCGGCGGACAGGGCGGTACCTACGAGCAGTACTTC
v_gene: TRBV5-1
d_gene: TRBD1
abundance: few
len: 14
j_gene: TRBJ2-7

CDR3aa: CASSQDVSTEAFF
CDR3nt: TGTGCCAGCAGCCAAGATGTAAGCACTGAAGCTTTCTTT
v_gene: TRBV14
d_gene: NA
abundance: NA
len: 13
j_gene: TRBJ1-1

CDR3aa: CASSDPQGPNEKLFF
CDR3nt: TGTGCCAGCAGCGACCCACAGGGTCCTAATGAAAAACTGTTTTTT
v_gene: TRBV9
d_gene: NA
abundance: few
len: 15
j_gene: TRBJ1-4

CDR3aa: CASSLRGAATDTQYF
CDR3nt: TGTGCCAGCAGCTTAAGGGGGGCCGCCACAGATACGCAGTATTTT
v_gene: TRBV7-8
d_gene: NA
abundance: NA
len: 15
j_gene: TRBJ2-3

CDR3aa: CASRYTTYQETQYF
CDR3nt: TGTGCCAGCAGATATACAACCTACCAAGAGACCCAGTACTTC
v_gene: TRBV6-1
d_gene: NA
abundance: NA
len: 14
j_gene: TRBJ2-5

CDR3aa: CASSQDPARGREQYF
CDR3nt: TGCGCCAGCAGCCAAGATCCCGCCCGAGGCCGCGAGCAGTACTTC
v_gene: TRBV4-1
d_gene: NA
abundance: NA
len: 15
j_gene: TRBJ2-7

CDR3aa: CASSPRDTGELFF
CDR3nt: TGTGCCAGCTCACCAAGGGACACCGGGGAGCTGTTTTTT
v_gene: TRBV18
d_gene: NA
abundance: NA
len: 13
j_gene: TRBJ2-2

CDR3aa: CASTPTPWGAHGYTF
CDR3nt: TGTGCCAGCACGCCCACGCCATGGGGGGCACATGGCTACACCTTC
v_gene: TRBV9
d_gene: NA
abundance: few
len: 15
j_gene: TRBJ1-2

CDR3aa: CASSPWTQPGGSPLHF
CDR3nt: TGTGCCAGCAGCCCCTGGACTCAACCCGGGGGTTCACCCCTCCACTTT
v_gene: TRBV7-9
d_gene: NA
abundance: NA
len: 16
j_gene: TRBJ1-6

CDR3aa: CAWSVQNGGQPQHF
CDR3nt: TGTGCCTGGAGTGTACAAAATGGGGGCCAGCCCCAGCATTTT
v_gene: TRBV30
d_gene: NA
abundance: few
len: 14
j_gene: TRBJ1-5

CDR3aa: CASSPGPQVSTEAFF
CDR3nt: TGTGCCAGCAGCCCAGGGCCCCAGGTATCCACTGAAGCTTTCTTT
v_gene: TRBV7-9
d_gene: NA
abundance: few
len: 15
j_gene: TRBJ1-1

CDR3aa: CASSFGPAESALGSPLHF
CDR3nt: TGTGCCAGCAGCTTCGGACCGGCTGAATCCGCTTTAGGTTCACCCCTCCACTTT
v_gene: TRBV7-2
d_gene: NA
abundance: few
len: 18
j_gene: TRBJ1-6